The 25 T cell receptor beta chains below come from one sample, sequenced in a study of T cells after yellow fever vaccination (dated by TCRdb to the late 2010s). The sample's treatment or condition label, decoded: live attenuated yellow fever vaccine strain. The receptor library was made with 5' RACE. These reads were obtained on an Illumina HiSeq 2500. TCRdb reworked the public reads: Q25 trimming with fastp, MiXCR clone assembly, productive beta chains retained. Records with the same CDR3 protein are collapsed into one entry carrying the most frequent genes and DNA. This sample holds hundreds of thousands of distinct CDR3 sequences; around an eighth were observed only once. About 14% of the sample is in the top ten clones. Sequencing was performed on PBMCs, taken on the day of the yellow fever booster vaccination. These receptors all stem from a man aged 25-45 years who received the YFV17D yellow fever vaccine.

This clonotype was seen a single time. The genes are TRBV20-1 and TRBJ1-5; TRBD1 agrees at 7 bases. The CDR3 loop spans 14 amino acids. Germline-derived CDR1 and CDR2 are DFQATT and SNEGSKA (reference sequence). V gave up 1 base and J gave up 4 bases; unmatched junction bases: 4. The CDR3 DNA reads TGCAGTGCTAGAGTGCAGGGGGTAAATCAGCCCCAGCATTTT. Translation: CSARVQGVNQPQHF.

This clonotype was observed a single time. J is TRBJ2-3 and V is TRBV20-1; D may match TRBD1 or TRBD2 (5 bases each). CDR3 length: 15 amino acids. Germline V gene sequence: CDR1 DFQATT, CDR2 SNEGSKA (reference sequence). Trimming left V 6 bases short and J 1 base short, with 17 bases between. The CDR3 region is CSAAGTSTRTDTQYF. CDR3 in DNA: TGCAGTGCAGCCGGGACCTCAACCCGCACAGATACGCAGTATTTT.

This sequence joins TRBV20-1 and TRBJ2-1; 9 positions agree with TRBD2. The germline gives CDR1 DFQATT, CDR2 SNEGSKA (reference sequence). The CDR3 is 13 amino acids. Losses at the gene ends were 1 base for V and 6 bases for J; bases not matched to a gene: 1. CDR3 DNA: TGCAGTGCTAGAGGCGGGAGGGGCAATGAGCAGTTCTTC. Protein: CSARGGRGNEQFF.

The CDR3 here is CASSFRRDREEKLFF. For the CDR3, the DNA is TGTGCCAGCAGTTTCCGGAGGGACAGGGAGGAAAAACTGTTTTTT. J is TRBJ1-4 and V is TRBV12-3 or TRBV12-4, with TRBD1 identical over 9 bases. V lost 3 bases to trimming and J lost 8 bases; unmatched junction nucleotides: 7. The CDR3 consists of 15 residues.

This clonotype was observed a handful of times. The rearrangement links TRBV15 to TRBJ1-3, with D unclear. CDR3 size: 15 residues. Germline V gene data show CDR1 as LNHNV and CDR2 as YYDKDF (reference sequence). Trimming took off 0 bases at V and 1 base at J, with 7 bases between the two ends. The CDR3, as DNA: TGTGCCACCAGCAGAGATGAAGGGTCTGGAAACACCATATATTTT. Residues: CATSRDEGSGNTIYF.

In its sample, this clonotype was seen a few times. This chain links TRBV20-1 with TRBJ2-7; D not certain. The germline V gene has CDR1 DFQATT and CDR2 SNEGSKA (reference sequence). The CDR3 is made up of 12 amino acids. The V end was cut by 3 bases, the J end by 4 bases, with 10 bases between. CDR3: CSASPNLYEQYF. The CDR3 DNA sequence: TGCAGTGCTAGTCCAAACCTTTACGAGCAGTACTTC.

This clonotype showed up just a few times. The chain is built from TRBV6-2 or TRBV6-3 and TRBJ1-4, with TRBD1 matching over 7 bases. The germline V gene has CDR1 MNHEY and CDR2 SVGEGT. This CDR3 has 15 residues. V shed 2 bases and J 8 bases; nucleotides not matched to a gene: 8. CDR3 bases: TGTGCCAGCAGTTACAACCACGACAGGGAGGAAAAACTGTTTTTT. Protein product: CASSYNHDREEKLFF.

In this sample, this clonotype turned up a few times. This chain joins TRBV7-8 and TRBJ2-1, with D maybe TRBD1 (6 bases). CDR1 and CDR2 from the germline V gene are SGHVS and FQNEAQ. V lost 5 bases, J lost 4 bases, and 18 bases lay in between. This CDR3 contains 16 residues. The CDR3 spells CASSRTRGSLYNEQFF. CDR3 in DNA: TGTGCCAGCAGCAGAACGAGGGGGAGTCTGTACAATGAGCAGTTCTTC.

The J gene is TRBJ2-5, the V gene TRBV7-8, with D unresolved. V shed 3 bases and J shed 5 bases, with 10 bases lying between them. CDR1 and CDR2 from the germline V gene are SGHVS and FQNEAQ. The CDR3 runs 13 residues. CDR3 loop: CASSFGVVETQYF. CDR3 sequence (DNA): TGTGCCAGCAGCTTTGGGGTTGTGGAGACCCAGTACTTC.

The chain employs TRBV6-1 and TRBJ2-1; D call uncertain. The CDR3 extends over 16 amino acids. CDR1 MNHNS and CDR2 SASEGT come from the germline V gene. The V end lost 6 bases, the J end lost 3 bases, and 18 bases lay between the germline ends. This CDR3 is CASSPTPAQDYNEQFF. In DNA, the CDR3 is TGTGCCAGCAGCCCTACTCCAGCGCAGGACTACAATGAGCAGTTCTTC.

The CDR3 loop reads CASSQVALATDTQYF. DNA of the CDR3: TGTGCCAGCAGCCAAGTAGCTCTAGCCACAGATACGCAGTATTTT. The rearrangement links TRBV14 to TRBJ2-3; a weak D match, TRBD2 (5 bases). Germline V lookup: CDR1 SGHDN, CDR2 FVKESK. Trimming cost V 1 base and J 2 bases, with 10 bases left between them. CDR3 length: 15 residues.

This clonotype has just a few counts. This chain links TRBV20-1 with TRBJ1-1, with 8 bases identical to TRBD1. V lost 6 bases, J lost 4 bases, and 4 bases stayed unmatched. Per the germline V gene, CDR1 is DFQATT and CDR2 is SNEGSKA (reference sequence). The CDR3 totals 12 residues. CDR3: CSAGQGSTEAFF. The DNA of the CDR3 is TGCAGTGCCGGACAGGGATCCACTGAAGCTTTCTTT.

This clonotype was found a few times. The junction and the germline gene differ at one end; a read error may be behind it. The chain is built from TRBV14 and TRBJ2-5, with TRBD2 identical over 9 bases. Germline CDR1 is SGHDN and CDR2 is FVKESK. This CDR3 has 11 residues. CDR3 sequence: CASGPSGTKYF. In DNA form, the CDR3 reads TGTGCCAGCGGCCCTAGCGGGACCAAGTACTTC. The variable domain in full, completed from reference TRBV14 and TRBJ2-5, reads EAGVTQFPSHSVIEKGQTVTLRCDPISGHDNLYWYRRVMGKEIKFLLHFVKESKQDESGMPNNRFLAERTGGTYSTLKVQPAELEDSGVYFCASGPSGTKYFGPGTRLLVL.

Comments on this clonotype: One end of the junction is discordant with germline, which a read error may explain. The chain joins TRBV13 to TRBJ2-7, with no clear D. Germline-derived CDR1 and CDR2 are PRHDT and FYEKMQ (reference sequence). The CDR3 is 13 amino acids. CDR3 sequence reads: CARSFGLLCEQYF. Here the CDR3 DNA reads TGTGCCAGGAGCTTCGGTCTCCTCTGCGAGCAGTACTTC.

This clonotype has just a few counts. The chain recombines TRBV9 with TRBJ1-5, with unresolved D. Trimming left V 0 bases short and J 1 base short, with 8 bases between. CDR1 SGDLS and CDR2 YYNGEE come from the germline V gene. This CDR3 has 15 residues. CDR3 bases: TGTGCCAGCAGCGTAGGTATCAGCAGCAATCAGCCCCAGCATTTT. Protein sequence: CASSVGISSNQPQHF.

This clonotype has a count of ten or more. The rearrangement uses TRBV12-3 or TRBV12-4 and TRBJ1-1; D possibly corresponds to TRBD1 (6 bases). This CDR3 comprises 11 residues. Between the trimmed V and J ends, which lost 8 bases and 8 bases, there was a span of 12 bases. CDR3 coding DNA: TGTGCCAGCGGGGGCGCCTTAGAAGCTTTCTTT. Amino acids: CASGGALEAFF.

The sample holds many counts of this clonotype. The rearrangement links TRBV20-1 to TRBJ2-1; 7 bases align to TRBD2. Germline CDR1 is DFQATT and CDR2 is SNEGSKA (reference sequence). Germline trimming cut 4 bases from V and 2 bases from J; bases unmatched to any gene: 5. The CDR3 loop spans 14 amino acids. The CDR3 spells CSATSGATYNEQFF. The CDR3 DNA reads TGCAGTGCTACTAGCGGCGCAACCTACAATGAGCAGTTCTTC.

The rearrangement uses TRBV27 and TRBJ2-3; D remains unclear. This CDR3 is built from 14 residues. Looked up from germline, CDR1 is MNHEY and CDR2 is SMNVEV (reference sequence). V was cut by 6 bases and J by 6 bases, with 16 bases left in between. The chain's CDR3 is CASSRPAQVDTQYF. CDR3 sequence (DNA): TGTGCCAGCAGCCGGCCGGCTCAGGTGGATACGCAGTATTTT.

This clonotype occurred many times. V is TRBV7-9 and J is TRBJ2-3; tentative D call: TRBD2 (6 bases). Trimming shortened V by 5 bases and J by 6 bases, and 18 bases separated the two germline ends. The CDR3 has 15 residues. Germline CDR1 is SEHNR and CDR2 is FQNEAQ (reference sequence). The CDR3 DNA sequence: TGTGCCAGCAGCACAAATAGCGGAATGGCGGATACGCAGTATTTT. Amino acids: CASSTNSGMADTQYF.

This clonotype was picked up a small number of times. The chain couples TRBV2 to TRBJ2-3, with D maybe TRBD2 (6 bases). The CDR3 length is 15 residues. Germline V gene lookup returns CDR1 SNHLY and CDR2 FYNNEI. The ends were cut back, 7 bases at V and 0 bases at J, with 14 bases in the middle. CDR3 bases: TGTGCCAGCAACGGGGGAACCCTGAGCACAGATACGCAGTATTTT. Protein product: CASNGGTLSTDTQYF. Looking up the rest from reference TRBV2 and TRBJ2-3 gives the full variable domain: EPEVTQTPSHQVTQMGQEVILRCVPISNHLYFYWYRQILGQKVEFLVSFYNNEISEKSEIFDDQFSVERPDGSNFTLKIRSTKLEDSAMYFCASNGGTLSTDTQYFGPGTRLTVL.

The chain couples TRBV20-1 to TRBJ2-7; D unresolved. Trimming left V 0 bases short and J 3 bases short, with 9 bases between. The CDR3 totals 13 residues. Per germline, CDR1 DFQATT and CDR2 SNEGSKA (reference sequence). For the CDR3, the DNA is TGCAGTGCTAGAGACAGCAGACTCTACGAGCAGTACTTC. Protein: CSARDSRLYEQYF.

CDR3 sequence (DNA): TGTGCCAGCAGATTATCAGGGTCGAGAGATACGCAGTATTTT. Protein sequence: CASRLSGSRDTQYF. The chain links TRBV6-5 to TRBJ2-3; possibly TRBD1 for D (5 bases). With 6 bases removed from V and 5 bases from J, the gap between germline ends came to 15 bases. Germline V CDR1 and CDR2: MNHEY, SVGAGI. The CDR3 is made up of 14 amino acids.

The chain employs TRBV7-9 and TRBJ2-7, with unresolved D. The CDR3 covers 12 residues. Germline V gene sequence: CDR1 SEHNR, CDR2 FQNEAQ (reference sequence). Trimming shortened V by 0 bases and J by 5 bases, and 5 bases separated the two germline ends. The CDR3 reads CASSLAVNEQYF. The CDR3 DNA reads TGTGCCAGCAGCTTAGCGGTAAACGAGCAGTACTTC.

This clonotype was counted ten times or more. The chain couples TRBV7-6 to TRBJ2-7; perhaps TRBD2 as D (5 bases). V was pared by 2 bases and J by 7 bases, with 27 bases between. CDR1 and CDR2 from the germline V gene are SGHVS and FNYEAQ. The CDR3 length is 18 residues. DNA for the CDR3: TGTGCCAGCAGCTTAAACCGGGGTCCGACCGCTACGAAGCAGGAGCAGTACTTC. Amino acids: CASSLNRGPTATKQEQYF.

This clonotype was found many times. The chain is built from TRBV28 and TRBJ1-5; D ambiguous. This CDR3 has 13 amino acids. V was cut by 3 bases and J by 7 bases, with 10 bases left in between. Germline V gene lookup returns CDR1 MDHEN and CDR2 SYDVKM. The CDR3 DNA reads TGTGCCAGCAGTTTCGCAGGACGGCAGCCCCAGCATTTT. It is translated as CASSFAGRQPQHF.